The source of this T cell receptor beta chain is a study of metastatic and nonmetastatic thyroid tumors. Across the study: Thyroid patients, malignant and benign, had repertoires compared across blood and tumor or nodule tissue. General study points: Compared with benign nodules, malignant thyroid tumors were reported to have significantly higher TCR beta diversity in both blood and tumor.

Patients underwent thyroid surgery, and none had received any treatment before it. There are many counts of this clone. Its target is not known. This CDR3 comprises 15 residues. V dropped 5 bases and J dropped 9; count of bases not matched to a gene: 11. CDR1 is LNHDA, CDR2 SQIVND, per germline (reference sequence). Original processing notes: What underpinned the distant-metastasis classifier for papillary thyroid cancer was the set of CDR3 differences across clinicopathological groups. Through MiXCR, TCRdb re-clonotyped the PCR reads. The V and J calls come from TCRdb's annotation, not from the publication. In the table there are 8,000 to 10,000 clones, roughly a quarter of which are singletons.

The source is a female donor with papillary thyroid cancer or a benign thyroid nodule (not recorded which). Some clones in this sample may be carry-over from other donors' samples. The sample taken for sequencing was tumor tissue. This chain uses TRBV19 with TRBJ2-1; 9 bases agree with TRBD1. CDR3 amino acids: CASSQQGTGSREQFF. DNA of the CDR3: TGTGCCAGTAGTCAACAGGGGACAGGGAGCCGTGAGCAGTTCTTC. Variable domain in full (rest from reference TRBV19 and TRBJ2-1): DGGITQSPKYLFRKEGQNVTLSCEQNLNHDAMYWYRQDPGQGLRLIYYSQIVNDFQKGDIAEGYSVSREKKESFPLTVTSAQKNPTAFYLCASSQQGTGSREQFFGPGTRLTVL.